The 24 T cell receptor beta chains in this list originate from one sample, sequenced in a study of a mutant IDH1 vaccine in newly diagnosed glioma (dated by TCRdb to the early 2020s). The sample's time point label, in plain terms: week 5, during vaccination. Every vaccine dose consisted of 300 ug of a 20-mer mutant IDH1 peptide in Montanide, administered subcutaneously together with topical imiquimod. These receptors are not linked to any known antigen. Libraries were made using the immunoSEQ multiplex PCR assay. TCRdb mirrors the immuneACCESS table, restricted to in-frame sequences. Some clones are absent from its copies; in checked studies, under half trace to an unresolved V gene, and the reason for the others is unknown. For this sample the table gives about 42,000 clones, of which 70% to 90% were detected only once. Around 1.7% of the sample is in the top ten clones. The sequencing here drew on PBMCs, taken from a glioma patient whose treatment included an IDH1 peptide vaccine. The source of these receptors is a man aged 35 to 55 with glioma.

This clone was detected a few times. The chain recombines TRBV5-1 with TRBJ2-2, with no clear D. Trimming removed 2 bases at V and 5 bases at J, with 10 bases between. Germline assignment: CDR1 SGHRS and CDR2 YFSETQ. There are 14 residues in the CDR3. This CDR3 is CASSFSRQTGELFF. CDR3 nucleotide sequence: TGCGCCAGCAGCTTCTCCAGGCAAACCGGGGAGCTGTTTTTT. The full variable domain, its missing parts supplied by reference TRBV5-1 and TRBJ2-2, is KAGVTQTPRYLIKTRGQQVTLSCSPISGHRSVSWYQQTPGQGLQFLFEYFSETQRNKGNFPGRFSGRQFSNSRSEMNVSTLELGDSALYLCASSFSRQTGELFFGEGSRLTVL.

The chain joins TRBV5-1 to TRBJ2-7, with 8 bases aligning to TRBD2. With V trimmed by 4 bases and J by 4 bases, 7 bases remained unmatched. The CDR3 totals 14 residues. Germline assignment: CDR1 SGHRS and CDR2 YFSETQ. CDR3 sequence (DNA): TGCGCCAGCAGCCCGGGAGGGCCAACGTACGAGCAGTACTTC. Its translation is CASSPGGPTYEQYF.

The V call is TRBV2, the J call TRBJ2-2; D remains ambiguous. This CDR3 spans 14 amino acids. Germline CDR1 reads SNHLY; CDR2 reads FYNNEI. V lost 5 bases and J 5 bases, leaving 12 bases between the germline ends. The CDR3 protein is CASSPKSWTGELFF. The CDR3 DNA is TGTGCCAGCAGTCCTAAGAGCTGGACCGGGGAGCTGTTTTTT. Full variable domain (missing parts from reference TRBV2 and TRBJ2-2): EPEVTQTPSHQVTQMGQEVILRCVPISNHLYFYWYRQILGQKVEFLVSFYNNEISEKSEIFDDQFSVERPDGSNFTLKIRSTKLEDSAMYFCASSPKSWTGELFFGEGSRLTVL.

V usage is TRBV19 and J usage is TRBJ2-3; no reliable D call. Deletions cut 9 bases from V and 0 bases from J, with 16 bases between. The CDR3 totals 15 residues. From germline, CDR1 is LNHDA and CDR2 SQIVND (reference sequence). CDR3 sequence reads: CASAFRTVSTDTQYF. The CDR3 nucleotides read TGTGCCAGCGCTTTCCGGACGGTGAGCACAGATACGCAGTATTTT. The whole variable domain, filled in from reference TRBV19 and TRBJ2-3, reads DGGITQSPKYLFRKEGQNVTLSCEQNLNHDAMYWYRQDPGQGLRLIYYSQIVNDFQKGDIAEGYSVSREKKESFPLTVTSAQKNPTAFYLCASAFRTVSTDTQYFGPGTRLTVL.

The gene calls are TRBV5-1 and TRBJ2-3; tentatively, D is TRBD2 (6 bases). This CDR3 is 17 amino acids long. CDR1 and CDR2 (germline): SGHRS, YFSETQ. Trimming cost V 0 bases and J 0 bases, with 14 bases left between them. The CDR3 nucleotides are TGCGCCAGCAGCTTGGCCGGGGCGGGGTCGAGCACAGATACGCAGTATTTT. Translated, it gives CASSLAGAGSSTDTQYF.

This clone was observed a few times. The chain employs TRBV7-6 and TRBJ1-4, with a weak D call TRBD1 (5 bases). This CDR3 has 14 amino acids. Germline assignment: CDR1 SGHVS and CDR2 FNYEAQ. V was cut by 6 bases and J by 2 bases, with 10 bases left in between. This chain's CDR3 is CASRSGTTNEKLFF. For the CDR3, the DNA is TGTGCCAGCAGATCCGGGACGACTAATGAAAAACTGTTTTTT.

V gene TRBV19 combines with J gene TRBJ1-3; TRBD1 might be the D (6 bases). V lost 0 bases and J 0 bases, leaving 12 bases between the germline ends. There are 17 residues in the CDR3. From germline, CDR1 is LNHDA and CDR2 SQIVND (reference sequence). CDR3 DNA: TGTGCCAGTAGTATAGAAGGGGGACGTCGCTCTGGAAACACCATATATTTT. It translates to CASSIEGGRRSGNTIYF.

The gene calls are TRBV6-6 and TRBJ1-2; no reliable D call. Trimming took 1 base from V and 0 from J, leaving 6 bases between them. The CDR3 runs to 14 residues. Germline V lookup: CDR1 MNHNY, CDR2 SVGAGI (reference sequence). The CDR3 sequence: CASSYFETNYGYTF. The CDR3 region has the DNA TGTGCCAGCAGTTACTTCGAGACTAACTATGGCTACACCTTC.

This sequence joins TRBV13 and TRBJ2-3; D is possibly TRBD1 (6 bases). Per the germline V gene, CDR1 is PRHDT and CDR2 is FYEKMQ (reference sequence). The CDR3 spans 19 residues. With 0 bases removed from V and 2 bases from J, the gap between germline ends came to 21 bases. Here the CDR3 reads CASSLGKGHLRRDTDTQYF. Written as DNA, the CDR3 is TGTGCCAGCAGCTTAGGGAAGGGACACCTACGCCGAGACACAGATACGCAGTATTTT.

This clone was observed a few times. The chain couples TRBV29-1 to TRBJ1-1; D perhaps matches TRBD1 (6 bases). Germline CDR1 reads SQVTM; CDR2 reads ANQGSEA. The CDR3 has 13 residues. In DNA, the CDR3 is TGCTGCGCGGGGGCGGATCTGTACACTGAAGCTTTCTTT. Translation: CCAGADLYTEAFF.

The rearrangement uses TRBV7-9 and TRBJ2-3; D is unresolved. Germline assignment: CDR1 SEHNR and CDR2 FQNEAQ (reference sequence). Trimming removed 5 bases from V and 3 bases from J, with 12 bases in between. The CDR3 spans 14 residues. The chain's CDR3 is CASSDAGATDTQYF. CDR3 DNA: TGTGCCAGCAGCGACGCCGGAGCTACAGATACGCAGTATTTT.

There are a few counts of this clone. The rearrangement links TRBV6-5 to TRBJ1-2; the match to TRBD1 covers 7 bases. The CDR3 runs to 15 residues. CDR1 and CDR2 (germline): MNHEY, SVGAGI. V lost 0 bases to trimming and J lost 3 bases; unmatched junction nucleotides: 4. The CDR3 sequence: CASSYSGGRDYGYTF. As DNA, the CDR3 is TGTGCCAGCAGTTACTCAGGGGGCAGGGACTATGGCTACACCTTC.

The chain links TRBV15 to TRBJ2-7, with TRBD2 identical over 10 bases. The CDR3 is 18 residues long. With 0 bases clipped from V and 4 bases from J, the junction kept 12 bases outside the gene matches. Germline-derived CDR1 and CDR2 are LNHNV and YYDKDF (reference sequence). The CDR3 region is CATSRDRISGRPPYEQYF. The CDR3 DNA sequence: TGTGCCACCAGCAGAGATCGCATTAGCGGGAGGCCTCCTTACGAGCAGTACTTC.

CDR3 nucleotides: TGCGCCAGCAGCCGCACAGCACAGGGGACATCAACGCAGAACACTGAAGCTTTCTTT. Its protein is CASSRTAQGTSTQNTEAFF. This chain uses TRBV5-1 with TRBJ1-1; 7 nucleotides agree with TRBD1. Germline loops: CDR1 SGHRS, CDR2 YFSETQ. This CDR3 is 19 amino acids long. Trimming at V came to 4 bases and at J to 1 base, leaving 19 bases not matched to a gene.

V gene TRBV15 combines with J gene TRBJ2-6; 7 positions agree with TRBD1. The germline V gene encodes CDR1 LNHNV and CDR2 YYDKDF (reference sequence). The CDR3 has 13 residues. V shed 8 bases and J 2 bases; nucleotides not matched to a gene: 0. The chain's CDR3 is CATQGAGANVLTF. For the CDR3, the DNA is TGTGCCACCCAGGGGGCTGGGGCCAACGTCCTGACTTTC. Complete variable domain (other parts from reference TRBV15 and TRBJ2-6): DAMVIQNPRYQVTQFGKPVTLSCSQTLNHNVMYWYQQKSSQAPKLLFHYYDKDFNNEADTPDNFQSRRPNTSFCFLDIRSPGLGDTAMYLCATQGAGANVLTFGAGSRLTVL.

The rearrangement joins TRBV5-8 to TRBJ2-3; no clear D gene. Trimming pared 3 bases from V and 4 bases from J, leaving 12 bases between. Germline V gene lookup returns CDR1 SGHTS and CDR2 YDEGEE. The CDR3 is 14 amino acids. The CDR3 is CASSSARSSDTQYF. CDR3 coding DNA: TGTGCCAGCAGCTCCGCCCGGAGCTCAGATACGCAGTATTTT.

The rearrangement links TRBV6-1 to TRBJ1-2; perhaps TRBD1 as D (5 bases). CDR1 is MNHNS, CDR2 SASEGT, per germline. The V end lost 3 bases, the J end lost 8 bases, and 13 bases lay between the germline ends. The CDR3 consists of 13 residues. Written as DNA, the CDR3 is TGTGCCAGCAGTGATTTCGGGGGAGAAGGCTACACCTTC. It yields the protein CASSDFGGEGYTF.

This clone has just one count. The CDR3 region is CASSNPPGEQFF. For the CDR3, the DNA is TGTGCCAGCAGCAATCCCCCCGGTGAGCAGTTCTTC. V is TRBV6-5 and J is TRBJ2-1, with D unclear. Per germline, CDR1 MNHEY and CDR2 SVGAGI. The CDR3 spans 12 residues. V dropped 6 bases and J dropped 9 bases, with 12 bases sitting between them.

The chain is built from TRBV7-2 and TRBJ2-2; the D is unclear. Trimming took 7 bases from V and 3 from J, leaving 9 bases between them. There are 13 residues in the CDR3. Germline loops: CDR1 SGHTA, CDR2 FQGNSA. The CDR3 region has the DNA TGTGCCAGCACCCGGTCACACACCGGGGAGCTGTTTTTT. Translation: CASTRSHTGELFF. The full variable domain, in which reference TRBV7-2 and TRBJ2-2 provide the parts outside the CDR3, is GAGVSQSPSNKVTEKGKDVELRCDPISGHTALYWYRQSLGQGLEFLIYFQGNSAPDKSGLPSDRFSAERTGGSVSTLTIQRTQQEDSAVYLCASTRSHTGELFFGEGSRLTVL.

The chain's CDR3 is CASSQGMEGGPGDEQFF. DNA for the CDR3: TGCGCCAGCAGCCAAGGGATGGAGGGAGGGCCTGGGGATGAGCAGTTCTTC. V and J are TRBV4-1 and TRBJ2-1, with 7 bases identical to TRBD2. This CDR3 has 17 residues. Germline values: CDR1 MGHRA, CDR2 YSYEKL. The V gene end was trimmed by 1 base and the J gene end by 8 bases; junction bases not matched to a gene: 14.

This clone was counted a single time. The chain joins TRBV21-1 to TRBJ2-5. TRBV21-1 counts as a pseudogene. This CDR3 spans 15 amino acids. CDR3 sequence reads: CASSKSSILGETQYF. In DNA, the CDR3 is TGTGCCAGCAGCAAAAGCAGCATACTGGGGGAGACCCAGTACTTC.

The V call is TRBV19, the J call TRBJ2-7, with D perhaps given as TRBD1 or TRBD2 (5 bases each). The CDR3 is 15 residues long. Germline V gene data show CDR1 as LNHDA and CDR2 as SQIVND (reference sequence). Trimming removed 4 bases from V and 7 bases from J, with 20 bases in between. The DNA of the CDR3 is TGTGCCAGTAGTACTACGGGACCCCAGGAGCGGGAGCAGTACTTC. Amino acid sequence: CASSTTGPQEREQYF.

In its sample, this clone was seen once. The V and J genes are TRBV5-1 and TRBJ2-7; D ambiguous. From germline, CDR1 is SGHRS and CDR2 YFSETQ. With 1 base removed from V and 0 bases from J, the gap between germline ends came to 2 bases. CDR3 length equals 12 residues. In nucleotides, the CDR3 is TGCGCCAGCAGCTTGAGCTCCTACGAGCAGTACTTC. Protein product: CASSLSSYEQYF.

The CDR3 loop reads CASRPGGTGSYEQYF. The CDR3 region has the DNA TGTGCCAGTAGGCCCGGGGGGACAGGGTCCTACGAGCAGTACTTC. The rearrangement links TRBV19 to TRBJ2-7, with TRBD1 matching 9 bases. This CDR3 is built from 15 residues. V shed 6 bases and J 1 base; nucleotides not matched to a gene: 7. Germline CDR1 is LNHDA and CDR2 is SQIVND (reference sequence). The full variable domain, with the rest looked up from reference TRBV19 and TRBJ2-7, is DGGITQSPKYLFRKEGQNVTLSCEQNLNHDAMYWYRQDPGQGLRLIYYSQIVNDFQKGDIAEGYSVSREKKESFPLTVTSAQKNPTAFYLCASRPGGTGSYEQYFGPGTRLTVT.